This T cell receptor (beta chain) was found in a study of cytomegalovirus exposure and HLA in healthy donors. General study findings and limits: A classifier reportedly called cytomegalovirus status with high sensitivity and specificity. Apparent HLA restriction characterized most CMV-associated TCR beta chains in a later analysis.

Participants comprised healthy donors of bone marrow. As concerns this clone: No antigen is known for it.

The PCR was carried out with 60 Vbeta primers and 13 Jbeta primers. Method: immunoSEQ multiplex PCR; TCRdb's copy keeps in-frame clones and lacks some. The sample lists 150,000 or so clones; around 80% were seen once. The TCR comes from a man between 35 and 55 years old in good health and CMV-seropositive. The sample was PBMCs.

CDR3 DNA sequence: TGTGCCAGCAGTCCGGGCTCGGAGGGGCCTGAGACCCAGTACTTC. Translation gives CASSPGSEGPETQYF. The chain combines TRBV27 with TRBJ2-5; maybe TRBD2 (6 bases). The CDR3 sequence is 15 residues long. Germline assignment: CDR1 MNHEY and CDR2 SMNVEV (reference sequence). The germline V and J ends were trimmed by 5 bases and 5 bases, with 18 bases remaining between them.